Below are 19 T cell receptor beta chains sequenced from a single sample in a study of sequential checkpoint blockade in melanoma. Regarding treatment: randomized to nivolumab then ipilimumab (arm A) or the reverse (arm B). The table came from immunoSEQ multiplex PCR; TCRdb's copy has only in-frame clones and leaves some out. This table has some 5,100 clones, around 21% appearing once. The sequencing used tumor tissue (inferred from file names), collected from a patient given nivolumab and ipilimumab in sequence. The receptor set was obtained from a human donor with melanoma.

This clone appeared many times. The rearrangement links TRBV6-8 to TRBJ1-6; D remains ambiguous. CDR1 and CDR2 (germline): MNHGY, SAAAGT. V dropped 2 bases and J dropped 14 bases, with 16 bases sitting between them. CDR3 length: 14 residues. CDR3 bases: TGTGCCAGCAGTTACCCTAAGAACTTATTTTCCCTCCACTTT. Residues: CASSYPKNLFSLHF.

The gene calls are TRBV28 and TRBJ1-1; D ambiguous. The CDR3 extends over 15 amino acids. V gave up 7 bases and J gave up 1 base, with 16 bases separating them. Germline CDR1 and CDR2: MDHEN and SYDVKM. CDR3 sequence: CASILEGMGNTEAFF. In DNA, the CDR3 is TGTGCCAGCATCTTGGAGGGTATGGGGAACACTGAAGCTTTCTTT.

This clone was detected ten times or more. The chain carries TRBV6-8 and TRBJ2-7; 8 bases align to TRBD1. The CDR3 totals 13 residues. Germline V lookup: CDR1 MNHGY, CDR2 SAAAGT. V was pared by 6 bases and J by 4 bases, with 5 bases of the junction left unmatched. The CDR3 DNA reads TGTGCCAGCAGAGTTCAGGGGGCTTACGAGCAGTACTTC. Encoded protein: CASRVQGAYEQYF.

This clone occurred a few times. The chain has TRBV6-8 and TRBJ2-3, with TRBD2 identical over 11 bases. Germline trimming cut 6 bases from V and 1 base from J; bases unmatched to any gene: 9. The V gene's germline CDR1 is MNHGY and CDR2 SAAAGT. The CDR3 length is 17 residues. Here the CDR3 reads CASSQRTSGPGTDTQYF. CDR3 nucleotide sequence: TGTGCCAGCAGCCAGAGGACTAGCGGGCCGGGCACAGATACGCAGTATTTT.

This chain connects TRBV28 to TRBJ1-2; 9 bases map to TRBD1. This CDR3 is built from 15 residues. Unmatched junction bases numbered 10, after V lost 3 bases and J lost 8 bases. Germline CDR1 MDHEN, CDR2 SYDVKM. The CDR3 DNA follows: TGTGCCAGCAGTTTGAGGAACAGGGGGCCGACGGGCTACACCTTC. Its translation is CASSLRNRGPTGYTF.

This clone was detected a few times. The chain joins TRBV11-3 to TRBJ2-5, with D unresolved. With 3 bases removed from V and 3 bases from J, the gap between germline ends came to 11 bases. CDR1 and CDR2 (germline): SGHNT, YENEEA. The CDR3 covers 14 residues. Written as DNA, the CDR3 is TGTGCCAGCAGCTTGCGGTTAGCTAAAGAGACCCAGTACTTC. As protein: CASSLRLAKETQYF.

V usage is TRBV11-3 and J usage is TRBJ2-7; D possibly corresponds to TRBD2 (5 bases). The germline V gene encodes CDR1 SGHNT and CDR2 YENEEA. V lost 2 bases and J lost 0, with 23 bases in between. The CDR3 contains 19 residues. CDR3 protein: CASSLSFSPLRGHSYEQYF. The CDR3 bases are TGTGCCAGCAGCTTATCATTCTCTCCCCTCCGGGGTCACTCCTACGAGCAGTACTTC.

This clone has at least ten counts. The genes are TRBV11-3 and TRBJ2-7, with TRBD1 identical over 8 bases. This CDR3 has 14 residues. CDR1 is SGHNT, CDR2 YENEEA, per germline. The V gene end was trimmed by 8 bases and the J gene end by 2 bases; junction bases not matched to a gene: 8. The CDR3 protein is CASGTGDGAYEQYF. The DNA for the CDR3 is TGTGCCAGCGGGACAGGTGACGGGGCCTACGAGCAGTACTTC.

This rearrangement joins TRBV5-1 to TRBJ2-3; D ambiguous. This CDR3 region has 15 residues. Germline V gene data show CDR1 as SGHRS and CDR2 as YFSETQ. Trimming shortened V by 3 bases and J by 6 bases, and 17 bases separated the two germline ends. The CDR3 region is CASSSEVTGADTQYF. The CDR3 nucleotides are TGCGCCAGCAGCTCAGAGGTTACGGGTGCGGATACGCAGTATTTT.

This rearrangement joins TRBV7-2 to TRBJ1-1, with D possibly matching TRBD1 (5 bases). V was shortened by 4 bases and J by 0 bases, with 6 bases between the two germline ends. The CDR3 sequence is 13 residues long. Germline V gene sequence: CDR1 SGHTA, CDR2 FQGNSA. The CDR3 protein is CASSSGMNTEAFF. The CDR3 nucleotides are TGTGCCAGCAGCTCAGGGATGAACACTGAAGCTTTCTTT. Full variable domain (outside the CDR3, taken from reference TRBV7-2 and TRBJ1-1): GAGVSQSPSNKVTEKGKDVELRCDPISGHTALYWYRQSLGQGLEFLIYFQGNSAPDKSGLPSDRFSAERTGGSVSTLTIQRTQQEDSAVYLCASSSGMNTEAFFGQGTRLTVV.

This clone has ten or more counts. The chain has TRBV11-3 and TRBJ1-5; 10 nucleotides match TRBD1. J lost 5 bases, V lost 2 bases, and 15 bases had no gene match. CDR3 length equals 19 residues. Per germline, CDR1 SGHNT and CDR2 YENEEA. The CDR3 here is CASSLPGGQGYFMDQPQHF. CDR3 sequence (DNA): TGTGCCAGCAGCTTACCGGGGGGACAGGGGTATTTTATGGATCAGCCCCAGCATTTT.

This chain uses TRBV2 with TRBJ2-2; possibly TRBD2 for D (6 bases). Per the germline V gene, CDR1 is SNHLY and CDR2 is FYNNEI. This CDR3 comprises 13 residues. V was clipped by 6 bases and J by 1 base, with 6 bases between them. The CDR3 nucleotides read TGTGCCAGCAGGGGGGGGAACACCGGGGAGCTGTTTTTT. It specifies CASRGGNTGELFF.

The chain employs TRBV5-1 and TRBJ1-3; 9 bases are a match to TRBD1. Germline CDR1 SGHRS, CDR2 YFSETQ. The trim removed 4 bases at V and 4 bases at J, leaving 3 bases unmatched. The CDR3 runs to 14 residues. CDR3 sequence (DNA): TGCGCCAGCAGCAAGGACAGGGGAGGAAACACCATATATTTT. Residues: CASSKDRGGNTIYF.

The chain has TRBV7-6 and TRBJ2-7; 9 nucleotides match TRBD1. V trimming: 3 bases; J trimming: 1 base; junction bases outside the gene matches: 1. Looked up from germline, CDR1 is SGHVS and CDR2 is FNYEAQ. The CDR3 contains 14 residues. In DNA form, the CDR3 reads TGTGCCAGCAGCTTCGGGACAGGGTCCTACGAGCAGTACTTC. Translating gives CASSFGTGSYEQYF.

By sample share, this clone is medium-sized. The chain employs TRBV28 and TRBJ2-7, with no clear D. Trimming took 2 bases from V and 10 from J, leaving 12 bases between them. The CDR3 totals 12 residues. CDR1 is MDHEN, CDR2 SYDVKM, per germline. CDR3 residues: CASSLPRGGQYF. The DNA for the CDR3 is TGTGCCAGCAGTTTACCTCGTGGCGGACAGTACTTC.

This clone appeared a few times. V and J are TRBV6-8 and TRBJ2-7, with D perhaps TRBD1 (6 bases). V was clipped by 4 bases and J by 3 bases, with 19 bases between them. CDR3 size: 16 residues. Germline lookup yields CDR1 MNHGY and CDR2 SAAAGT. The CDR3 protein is CASSFRSGQMNYEQYF. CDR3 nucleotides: TGTGCCAGCAGTTTCCGATCGGGACAAATGAACTACGAGCAGTACTTC.

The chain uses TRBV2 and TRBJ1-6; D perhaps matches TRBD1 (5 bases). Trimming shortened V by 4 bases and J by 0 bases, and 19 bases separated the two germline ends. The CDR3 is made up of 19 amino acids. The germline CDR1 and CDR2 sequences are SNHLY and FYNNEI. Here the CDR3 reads CASSVPRGGGSSYNSPLHF. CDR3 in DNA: TGTGCCAGCAGTGTACCAAGGGGAGGCGGGAGCTCCTATAATTCACCCCTCCACTTT.

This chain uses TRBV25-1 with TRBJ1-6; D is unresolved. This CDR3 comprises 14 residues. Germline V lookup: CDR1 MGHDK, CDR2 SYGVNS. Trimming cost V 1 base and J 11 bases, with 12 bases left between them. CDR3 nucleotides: TGTGCCAGCAGTGAATTCAGGCGGAAGGCACCCCTCCACTTT. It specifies CASSEFRRKAPLHF.

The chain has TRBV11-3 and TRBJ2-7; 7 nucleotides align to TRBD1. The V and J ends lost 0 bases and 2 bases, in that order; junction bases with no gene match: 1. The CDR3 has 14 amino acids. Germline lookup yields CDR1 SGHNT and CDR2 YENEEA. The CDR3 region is CASSLERGPYEQYF. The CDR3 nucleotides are TGTGCCAGCAGCTTAGAGAGGGGGCCCTACGAGCAGTACTTC.